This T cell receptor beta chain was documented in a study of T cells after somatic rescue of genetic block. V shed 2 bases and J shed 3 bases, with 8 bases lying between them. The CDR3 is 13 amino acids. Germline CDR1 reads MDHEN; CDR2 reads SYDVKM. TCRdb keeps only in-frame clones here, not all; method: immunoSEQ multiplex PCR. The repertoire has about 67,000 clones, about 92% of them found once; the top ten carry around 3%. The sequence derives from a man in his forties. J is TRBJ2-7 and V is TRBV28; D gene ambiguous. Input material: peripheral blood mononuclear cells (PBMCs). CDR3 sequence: CASSLLPLYEQYF. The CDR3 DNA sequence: TGTGCCAGCAGTTTACTCCCCCTCTACGAGCAGTACTTC.